A single sample gave rise to the 22 T cell receptor beta chains below, sequenced in a study. In TCRdb, the RT-PCR reads were re-called with MiXCR into one record per CDR3 protein. The sample includes fewer than 800,000 distinct CDR3 sequences, 14% of them seen just once. Material for sequencing was memory CD4+ T cells from blood. The source of these receptors is a female donor in good health, serving as a healthy control.

The V call is TRBV2, the J call TRBJ1-1; the D gene is possibly TRBD1 (5 bases). V was clipped by 2 bases and J by 0 bases, with 10 bases between them. Per germline, CDR1 SNHLY and CDR2 FYNNEI. This CDR3 contains 15 residues. Here the CDR3 DNA reads TGTGCCAGCAGTGAACAGGGTACGGTGAACACTGAAGCTTTCTTT. This codes for CASSEQGTVNTEAFF.

This clonotype was picked up a small number of times. The chain uses TRBV6-1 and TRBJ1-5; D uncertain. The ends were cut back, 1 base at V and 9 bases at J, with 13 bases in the middle. From germline, CDR1 is MNHNS and CDR2 SASEGT. The CDR3 is 14 amino acids. The CDR3 region has the DNA TGTGCCAGCAGTGAAGTTACAGCTTTTGGGCCCCAGCATTTT. It yields the protein CASSEVTAFGPQHF.

In this sample, this clonotype turned up many times. This chain joins TRBV29-1 and TRBJ2-1; 7 positions match TRBD1. This CDR3 is built from 16 residues. V lost 4 bases to trimming and J lost 4 bases; unmatched junction nucleotides: 13. CDR1 is SQVTM and CDR2 is ANQGSEA in the germline V gene. DNA for the CDR3: TGCAGCGTTGGAGACAGGGCATTACTTGGGTACAATGAGCAGTTCTTC. Its protein product is CSVGDRALLGYNEQFF.

This chain links TRBV7-2 with TRBJ2-7, with 7 positions matching TRBD2. V was pared by 4 bases and J by 3 bases, with 6 bases of the junction left unmatched. Germline V gene sequence: CDR1 SGHTA, CDR2 FQGNSA. CDR3 length equals 14 residues. The DNA for the CDR3 is TGTGCCAGCAGCTCCCTAGCGGCAAGCTACGAGCAGTACTTC. This encodes CASSSLAASYEQYF.

The CDR3 reads CASRLNYNWRNEQFF. CDR3 nucleotides: TGTGCCAGCAGGCTCAACTACAATTGGCGCAATGAGCAGTTCTTC. The gene calls are TRBV28 and TRBJ2-1; no definite D call. There are 15 residues in the CDR3. The germline V gene has CDR1 MDHEN and CDR2 SYDVKM. V gave up 6 bases and J gave up 6 bases, with 18 bases separating them. The full variable domain, rest sourced from reference TRBV28 and TRBJ2-1, is DVKVTQSSRYLVKRTGEKVFLECVQDMDHENMFWYRQDPGLGLRLIYFSYDVKMKEKGDIPEGYSVSREKKERFSLILESASTNQTSMYLCASRLNYNWRNEQFFGPGTRLTVL.

This clonotype was seen a handful of times. The rearrangement links TRBV2 to TRBJ2-1; TRBD1 is a possible D gene (5 bases). CDR1 and CDR2 from the germline V gene are SNHLY and FYNNEI. This CDR3 comprises 14 residues. The germline V and J ends were trimmed by 8 bases and 5 bases, with 16 bases remaining between them. CDR3 coding DNA: TGTGCCAGCCTCCGAAGACAGTACGACAATGAGCAGTTCTTC. It is translated as CASLRRQYDNEQFF.

Comments on this clonotype: This could be a read error, since a much larger clone is one nucleotide away. The genes are TRBV5-1 and TRBJ2-2, with 7 bases lining up with TRBD1. The CDR3 is 15 residues long. Germline V CDR1 and CDR2: SGHRS, YFSETQ. The CDR3 loop is CASSEGTVNTGEPFF. Written as DNA, the CDR3 is TGCGCCAGCAGCGAAGGGACAGTTAACACCGGGGAGCCGTTTTTT.

This clonotype was observed a handful of times. V is TRBV20-1 and J is TRBJ1-1; D remains unclear. CDR1 is DFQATT and CDR2 is SNEGSKA in the germline V gene (reference sequence). Trimming removed 7 bases at V and 10 bases at J, with 16 bases between. The CDR3 totals 11 residues. The CDR3 reads CSVAELRRAFF. The DNA of the CDR3 is TGCAGTGTTGCAGAGCTGAGGAGAGCTTTCTTT.

The genes are TRBV4-2 and TRBJ2-5; D remains unclear. CDR1 is LGHNA, CDR2 YNFKEQ, per germline. Trimming removed 2 bases at V and 5 bases at J, with 12 bases between. This CDR3 has 14 residues. CDR3 protein: CASSQPPNKETQYF. The CDR3 nucleotides are TGTGCCAGCAGCCAACCCCCCAACAAGGAGACCCAGTACTTC.

In this sample, this clonotype turned up many times. V is TRBV6-1 and J is TRBJ2-7; D gene ambiguous. V gave up 3 bases and J gave up 5 bases, with 11 bases separating them. Per the germline V gene, CDR1 is MNHNS and CDR2 is SASEGT. There are 13 residues in the CDR3. Here the CDR3 reads CASSDDWINEQYF. CDR3 sequence (DNA): TGTGCCAGCAGTGACGACTGGATCAACGAGCAGTACTTC.

This rearrangement joins TRBV4-2 to TRBJ2-1; the match to TRBD2 covers 10 bases. Germline V gene lookup returns CDR1 LGHNA and CDR2 YNFKEQ. Trimming cost V 1 base and J 7 bases; bases outside gene matches: 4. The CDR3 consists of 15 residues. DNA for the CDR3: TGTGCCAGCAGCCAAGCTAGCGGGAGTCCTAATGAGCAGTTCTTC. This encodes CASSQASGSPNEQFF.

This clonotype was observed a handful of times. The rearrangement uses TRBV4-3 and TRBJ2-6; D perhaps matches TRBD2 (6 bases). There are 17 residues in the CDR3. Per the germline V gene, CDR1 is LGHNA and CDR2 is YSLEER. Trimming removed 0 bases from V and 1 base from J, with 10 bases in between. This CDR3 is CASSQDLRGSGANVLTF. As DNA, the CDR3 is TGCGCCAGCAGCCAAGACCTACGGGGGTCTGGGGCCAACGTCCTGACTTTC.

The CDR3: CASSVDGVEGSPLHF. The CDR3, as DNA: TGTGCCAGCAGCGTAGATGGGGTTGAGGGATCACCCCTCCACTTT. The rearrangement links TRBV9 to TRBJ1-6, with D hard to call. V was shortened by 0 bases and J by 10 bases, with 14 bases between the two germline ends. Germline V gives CDR1 SGDLS, CDR2 YYNGEE. The CDR3 extends over 15 amino acids.

This clonotype has a handful of counts. The genes are TRBV6-6 and TRBJ2-7; perhaps TRBD2 as D (6 bases). CDR1 is MNHNY and CDR2 is SVGAGI in the germline V gene (reference sequence). The CDR3 is 15 amino acids. V gave up 0 bases and J gave up 3 bases, with 12 bases separating them. DNA for the CDR3: TGTGCCAGCAGTTACTCCCCGGGACTTGACTACGAGCAGTACTTC. This sequence encodes CASSYSPGLDYEQYF.

This clonotype was seen a handful of times. The genes are TRBV28 and TRBJ2-3; possible D gene TRBD2, 7 bases. The V gene lost 8 bases and the J gene lost 2 bases, with 14 bases spanning the gap. This CDR3 spans 14 amino acids. Germline V gene sequence: CDR1 MDHEN, CDR2 SYDVKM. The CDR3 reads CASGPGGHTDTQYF. DNA of the CDR3: TGTGCCAGCGGCCCGGGGGGACACACAGATACGCAGTATTTT. Full variable domain (missing parts from reference TRBV28 and TRBJ2-3): DVKVTQSSRYLVKRTGEKVFLECVQDMDHENMFWYRQDPGLGLRLIYFSYDVKMKEKGDIPEGYSVSREKKERFSLILESASTNQTSMYLCASGPGGHTDTQYFGPGTRLTVL.

This clonotype was picked up one time. J is TRBJ2-7 and V is TRBV20-1; 7 bases are a match to TRBD2. Trimming took 3 bases from V and 3 from J; bases not matched to a gene: 8. The CDR3 is made up of 14 amino acids. CDR1 is DFQATT and CDR2 is SNEGSKA in the germline V gene (reference sequence). The CDR3 DNA follows: TGCAGTGCTAGGCCTAGCGGAATCCTCTACGAGCAGTACTTC. Its translation is CSARPSGILYEQYF.

This clonotype was found a few times. The rearrangement uses TRBV20-1 and TRBJ2-3; D could derive from TRBD1 or TRBD2 (5 bases each). The CDR3 consists of 16 residues. Deletions cut 5 bases from V and 5 bases from J, with 23 bases between. Germline assignment: CDR1 DFQATT and CDR2 SNEGSKA (reference sequence). CDR3 sequence reads: CSASRGTEGRGDTQYF. The CDR3 DNA reads as TGCAGTGCTTCGAGAGGGACCGAGGGGCGTGGAGATACGCAGTATTTT.

The chain couples TRBV28 to TRBJ2-3; D perhaps matches TRBD1 (6 bases). The germline CDR1 and CDR2 sequences are MDHEN and SYDVKM. V lost 2 bases to trimming and J lost 6 bases, with 12 bases between them. The CDR3 runs 14 residues. The CDR3 DNA follows: TGTGCCAGCAGTTTAGGGGTAGGGGGTGATACGCAGTATTTT. Protein product: CASSLGVGGDTQYF.

A remark on this clonotype: A much bigger clone sits one base away, suggesting this may be a read error. This rearrangement joins TRBV5-1 to TRBJ2-1; D call uncertain. The CDR3 extends over 14 amino acids. In germline, CDR1 is SGHRS, CDR2 YFSETQ. Trimming stripped 1 base from V and 10 bases from J, with 15 bases between. The chain's CDR3 is CASSLPGCLREQFF. The CDR3 DNA reads TGCGCCAGCAGCTTGCCCGGGTGCCTTCGAGAGCAGTTCTTC.

V is TRBV11-2 and J is TRBJ2-1; D might be TRBD2 (5 bases). In germline, CDR1 is SGHAT, CDR2 FQNNGV. CDR3 length equals 16 residues. V was pared by 4 bases and J by 6 bases, with 19 bases between. DNA for the CDR3: TGTGCCAGCAGCTGGGCCGCGGCTTATGAGGGCAATGAGCAGTTCTTC. It yields the protein CASSWAAAYEGNEQFF.

This clonotype was observed a few times. The rearrangement links TRBV6-5 to TRBJ2-3; a possible D gene is TRBD2 (5 bases). Per germline, CDR1 MNHEY and CDR2 SVGAGI. CDR3 length: 14 residues. V was shortened by 0 bases and J by 9 bases, with 13 bases between the two germline ends. This CDR3 is CASSYSTSGETQYF. The CDR3 DNA reads TGTGCCAGCAGTTACTCTACCAGCGGTGAAACGCAGTATTTT.

A few counts support this clonotype. The gene calls are TRBV20-1 and TRBJ2-6, with TRBD1 matching over 7 bases. With V trimmed by 7 bases and J by 4 bases, 7 bases remained unmatched. CDR1 and CDR2 from the germline V gene are DFQATT and SNEGSKA (reference sequence). The CDR3 is 14 residues long. Written as DNA, the CDR3 is TGCAGTGTCATACAGGGGACCGGGGCCAACGTCCTGACTTTC. Its translation: CSVIQGTGANVLTF.